These T cell receptor beta chains were read from a single sample in a study of T cells after yellow fever vaccination. One entry per CDR3 protein results from TCRdb running MiXCR on the 5' RACE reads. The repertoire consists of about 360,000 distinct CDR3 sequences, with over 5% occurring once and the leading ten covering 15%. Sequenced here: PBMCs, sampled 5 days after the yellow fever booster vaccination. These receptors were obtained from a man between 25 and 39 years old who received the YFV17D yellow fever vaccine. The conserved cysteine and the conserved F or W are not part of the CDR3 here. The order of the fields is clone size, V gene, J gene, CDR3 protein. Only part of the rows carry a size: once, few, many, or a class if the clone is expanded.

>-|TRBV7-9|TRBJ1-1
ASSSLGQTEAF
>many|TRBV5-1|TRBJ2-5
ASSLDSGRWGETQY
>-|TRBV28|TRBJ2-1
ASKSLREQF
>few|TRBV20-1|TRBJ2-7
SASGASEQY
>many|TRBV24-1|TRBJ2-6
ATSDGGQGGYVLT
>-|TRBV5-8|TRBJ1-2
ATTRVQFDNYGYT
>many|TRBV20-1|TRBJ2-1
SAHSGPPYNEQF
>few|TRBV20-1|TRBJ2-1
SADDRGGAGGPSGSYNEQF
>-|TRBV7-6|TRBJ2-7
ASSSWVESYEQY
>-|TRBV5-4|TRBJ2-4
ASSSGQGGTSLLGIQY
>many|TRBV28|TRBJ2-7
ASSPPGGLGYEQY
>many|TRBV20-1|TRBJ1-2
SASPGQGAAYGYT
>-|TRBV29-1|TRBJ1-2
SVGQTYGYT
>few|TRBV6-5|TRBJ2-3
ASRQGYTQY
>few|TRBV9|TRBJ2-1
ASSVGNDEQF
>many|TRBV12-3/TRBV12-4|TRBJ2-5
ASSLGLAQETQY
>many|TRBV20-1|TRBJ2-5
SGKGSGRKETQY
>-|TRBV5-1|TRBJ1-2
ASSSDRGQVYGYT
>-|TRBV12-3/TRBV12-4|TRBJ2-1
ASSLGRNDNEQF
>-|TRBV11-2|TRBJ2-1
ASSPIAGGHNEQF
>-|TRBV5-6|TRBJ2-2
ASSSLRVDTGELF
>many|TRBV7-9|TRBJ2-3
ASSLSIKREHPDTQY
>few|TRBV6-2/TRBV6-3|TRBJ2-7
ASSYRGAKIYEQY
>-|TRBV19|TRBJ2-2
ASRELIAGELF
>-|TRBV11-2|TRBJ1-1
ASMTDWNTEAF
>many|TRBV5-1|TRBJ2-5
ASSLWSSRGETQY
>many|TRBV7-3|TRBJ2-2
ASSLIARSGRAQRNTGELF
>many|TRBV9|TRBJ2-7
ASSVGGRYEQY
>many|TRBV6-1|TRBJ2-1
ATHGGRTYNEQF
>many|TRBV5-1|TRBJ2-7
ASSSGSEQY
>-|TRBV29-1|TRBJ2-1
SVRLAGEWTPF
>many|TRBV10-3|TRBJ2-7
AISEPGQGNYEQY
>few|TRBV5-1|TRBJ2-7
ASSVGMGVGYYEQY
>many|TRBV9|TRBJ1-5
ASSVEPENQPQH
>few|TRBV6-2/TRBV6-3|TRBJ2-5
ASSSTQGSKETQY
>few|TRBV12-3/TRBV12-4|TRBJ1-5
ASSLLLQGPNQPQH
>few|TRBV18|TRBJ2-1
ASSPELAGVEQF
>-|TRBV7-6|TRBJ2-3
ASSSTGHSTDTQY